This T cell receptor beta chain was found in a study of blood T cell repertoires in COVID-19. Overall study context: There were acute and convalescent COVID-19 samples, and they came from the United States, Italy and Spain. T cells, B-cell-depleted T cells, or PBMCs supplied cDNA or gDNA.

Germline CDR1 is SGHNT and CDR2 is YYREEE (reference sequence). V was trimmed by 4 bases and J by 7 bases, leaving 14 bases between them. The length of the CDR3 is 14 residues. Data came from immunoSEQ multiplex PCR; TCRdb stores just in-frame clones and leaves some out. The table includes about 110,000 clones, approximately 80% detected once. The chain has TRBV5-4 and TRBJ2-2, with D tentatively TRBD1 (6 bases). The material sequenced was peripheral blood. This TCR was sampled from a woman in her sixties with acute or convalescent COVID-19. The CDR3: CASSPSDRNGELFF. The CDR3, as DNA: TGTGCCAGCAGCCCTTCGGACAGAAACGGGGAGCTGTTTTTT.